The entry below gives a single T cell receptor (beta chain) sequence along with its context. Its matching antigen is unknown. Using immunoSEQ multiplex PCR, the repertoire was profiled, and TCRdb retains in-frame clones only, with some absent. The top ten clones hold just under 2% of a sample with over 45,000 clones, 70% to 90% of them seen once. The CDR3 has 13 residues. The V and J ends lost 4 bases and 3 bases respectively, with 10 bases between them. Germline lookup yields CDR1 MNHEY and CDR2 SMNVEV (reference sequence). The sample comes from a study of T cell responses to AZD1222 COVID-19 vaccine. Study-wide points: Reportedly, close to half of spike-specific TCRs are directed against unmutated variant regions. Spike regions recognized by vaccine-associated CD4 TCRs spanned the protein, led by 160-218 and 743-854. Scientists sampled the repertoires only once the peak T cell response had passed. Two AZD1222 doses significantly raised spike-specific TCR breadth and depth over controls.

The J gene is TRBJ2-7, the V gene TRBV27; D is unresolved. This TCR was sampled from an adult in good health. The source was peripheral blood, collected on day 0 of AZD1222 vaccination. The CDR3 DNA is TGTGCCAGCAGTTCCGTTCTCCACTACGAGCAGTACTTC. As protein: CASSSVLHYEQYF.